The 12 T cell receptor beta chains presented below share a single source sample, sequenced in a study of cytomegalovirus exposure and HLA in healthy donors. The PCR ran on 60 Vbeta and 13 Jbeta primers. Profiling relied on immunoSEQ multiplex PCR, and the TCRdb table lists in-frame clones only, not all of them. The profile covers hundreds of thousands of clones, with 82% appearing a single time and roughly 6% taken by the ten largest. The sequencing input was PBMCs. All receptors derive from a man aged 40-49 years in good health and CMV-seropositive.

This chain connects TRBV28 to TRBJ2-7; 9 bases match TRBD2. The CDR3 is made up of 15 amino acids. Germline trimming cut 6 bases from V and 3 bases from J; bases unmatched to any gene: 9. Looked up from germline, CDR1 is MDHEN and CDR2 is SYDVKM. The CDR3 loop is CASRDSGSGVYEQYV. The DNA of the CDR3 is TGTGCCAGCAGGGATAGCGGGAGCGGGGTCTACGAGCAGTACGTC.

The V call is TRBV2, the J call TRBJ1-2, with D perhaps matching TRBD1 (5 bases). Per germline, CDR1 SNHLY and CDR2 FYNNEI. Trimming removed 6 bases at V and 4 bases at J, with 15 bases between. The CDR3 consists of 14 residues. CDR3 sequence (DNA): TGTGCCAGCAGGGACGGAGGGGCTACCTATGGCTACACCTTC. Translated, it gives CASRDGGATYGYTF.

CDR3 nucleotides: TGTGCCAGCAGCTCTAGCCTGACTAGCGGGAGCACAGATACGCAGTATTTT. Encoded protein: CASSSSLTSGSTDTQYF. The J gene is TRBJ2-3, the V gene TRBV7-9; 10 bases are shared with TRBD2. Germline CDR1 reads SEHNR; CDR2 reads FQNEAQ (reference sequence). V dropped 4 bases and J dropped 0; count of bases not matched to a gene: 7. CDR3 size: 17 residues.

The V and J genes are TRBV5-1 and TRBJ1-2; 7 bases fit TRBD1. CDR1 and CDR2 from the germline V gene are SGHRS and YFSETQ. The CDR3 sequence is 15 residues long. The V gene end was trimmed by 3 bases and the J gene end by 4 bases; junction bases not matched to a gene: 9. CDR3 loop: CASSSTGVYPYGYTF. CDR3 nucleotide sequence: TGCGCCAGCAGCTCCACAGGGGTTTACCCCTATGGCTACACCTTC.

The V and J genes are TRBV7-9 and TRBJ2-5; D is unclear. The CDR3 totals 15 residues. Germline CDR1 SEHNR, CDR2 FQNEAQ (reference sequence). V shed 0 bases and J shed 1 base, with 9 bases lying between them. The DNA of the CDR3 is TGTGCCAGCAGCTTAGCGTGGCAATCCCAAGAGACCCAGTACTTC. Protein: CASSLAWQSQETQYF.

This rearrangement joins TRBV6-1 to TRBJ1-5; D is undetermined. The CDR3 runs to 13 residues. CDR1 is MNHNS and CDR2 is SASEGT in the germline V gene. Trimming left V 4 bases short and J 5 bases short, with 9 bases between. The DNA of the CDR3 is TGTGCCAGCAGTGGCGAGTTCTATCAGCCCCAGCATTTT. Translating it yields CASSGEFYQPQHF.

The chain carries TRBV7-9 and TRBJ1-2; possibly TRBD1 for D (6 bases). CDR1 and CDR2 from the germline V gene are SEHNR and FQNEAQ (reference sequence). The CDR3 is 15 amino acids. Trimming took off 1 base at V and 7 bases at J, with 16 bases between the two ends. CDR3 loop: CASSLVGQQRSGYTF. The CDR3 DNA sequence: TGTGCCAGCAGCTTAGTAGGACAGCAAAGGAGTGGCTACACCTTC.

The chain carries TRBV9 and TRBJ1-4; D is uncertain. CDR1 and CDR2 from the germline V gene are SGDLS and YYNGEE. V was shortened by 0 bases and J by 2 bases, with 8 bases between the two germline ends. The CDR3 spans 15 residues. The CDR3 nucleotides read TGTGCCAGCAGCGTAGGGAGGGTGACTAATGAAAAACTGTTTTTT. Protein: CASSVGRVTNEKLFF.

In its sample, this clone was seen a few times. The chain employs TRBV4-1 and TRBJ1-5; tentatively, D is TRBD1 (6 bases). The CDR3 is made up of 15 amino acids. Trimming removed 2 bases from V and 4 bases from J, with 12 bases in between. Germline V gene lookup returns CDR1 MGHRA and CDR2 YSYEKL. The CDR3 region is CASSQPGQKNQPQHF. The CDR3 DNA reads TGCGCCAGCAGCCAACCGGGACAAAAGAATCAGCCCCAGCATTTT.

This chain uses TRBV5-6 with TRBJ2-3; 10 nucleotides match TRBD2. The CDR3 consists of 16 residues. The germline CDR1 and CDR2 sequences are SGHDT and YYEEEE. With 4 bases clipped from V and 0 bases from J, the junction kept 5 bases outside the gene matches. The CDR3 loop is CASSRGLAESTDTQYF. For the CDR3, the DNA is TGTGCCAGCAGCCGAGGACTAGCGGAGAGCACAGATACGCAGTATTTT.

The chain employs TRBV2 and TRBJ2-5, with TRBD1 matching 7 bases. The J segment lost 2 bases and the V segment lost 5 bases, leaving 2 bases of the junction unmatched. From germline, CDR1 is SNHLY and CDR2 FYNNEI. The CDR3 covers 13 residues. DNA of the CDR3: TGTGCCAGCAGTTGGGACAGACAAGAGACCCAGTACTTC. Translating it yields CASSWDRQETQYF.

This rearrangement joins TRBV29-1 to TRBJ2-3, with D unresolved. V gave up 5 bases and J gave up 2 bases, with 5 bases separating them. Germline V gives CDR1 SQVTM, CDR2 ANQGSEA. The CDR3 has 11 amino acids. This CDR3 is CSVSITDTQYF. The CDR3 nucleotides are TGCAGCGTTTCAATCACAGATACGCAGTATTTT.